This paragraph covers one T cell receptor beta chain sequence. Its target is unknown. This sample was taken from a study of beta chain features in type 1 diabetes. Points from the study as a whole: In the patient group, naive, central memory and Treg TCRB repertoires seemed more alike than in the healthy donor group.

This CDR3 spans 14 amino acids. From germline, CDR1 is SGHTA and CDR2 FQGNSA. The ends lost 3 bases at V and 6 bases at J; junction bases unmatched: 4. Sequenced material consisted of expressed TCRB transcripts (all of the isolated RNA was reverse transcribed). Method: immunoSEQ multiplex PCR; TCRdb's copy keeps in-frame clones and lacks some. The sample consists of about 930,000 clones, roughly 17% of them appearing once. The specimen sequenced was naive CD4+ T cells from blood. This TCR was sampled from a woman aged 18-29 years in good health. The genes are TRBV7-2 and TRBJ2-1, with TRBD2 matching over 8 bases. This CDR3 is CASSFTAGVNEQFF. The DNA for the CDR3 is TGTGCCAGCAGCTTTACAGCGGGAGTCAATGAGCAGTTCTTC.